One sample yielded the 25 T cell receptor beta chains listed below, sequenced in a study of blood T cell repertoires in COVID-19. Sequencing was performed with immunoSEQ multiplex PCR; in TCRdb, only in-frame clones are kept and a portion is missing. This table has under 200,000 clones, about 80% appearing once. Source material: peripheral blood. The receptors come from a human donor in a cohort sampled during active COVID-19.

This sequence joins TRBV9 and TRBJ1-1; D is perhaps TRBD1 (6 bases). Trimming stripped 3 bases from V and 5 bases from J, with 11 bases between. The CDR3 is 13 residues long. CDR1 is SGDLS and CDR2 is YYNGEE in the germline V gene. CDR3 sequence: CASSEGGGTEAFF. The DNA of the CDR3 is TGTGCCAGCAGCGAGGGAGGGGGGACTGAAGCTTTCTTT.

The chain carries TRBV20-1 and TRBJ2-1, with 11 bases fitting TRBD2. The germline gives CDR1 DFQATT, CDR2 SNEGSKA (reference sequence). The CDR3 contains 15 residues. V dropped 3 bases and J dropped 7; count of bases not matched to a gene: 8. This CDR3 reads CSASPGTSGYNEQFF. The DNA of the CDR3 is TGCAGTGCTAGTCCCGGGACTAGCGGCTATAATGAGCAGTTCTTC.

DNA of the CDR3: TGTGCCAGTTCCATTGCTAACTATGGCTACACCTTC. Its translation: CASSIANYGYTF. V usage is TRBV19 and J usage is TRBJ1-2, with D uncertain. The V gene's germline CDR1 is LNHDA and CDR2 SQIVND (reference sequence). There are 12 residues in the CDR3. V lost 8 bases, J lost 0 bases, and 7 bases lay in between.

This clone has only a few counts. This chain uses TRBV7-9 with TRBJ2-7, with 7 bases matching TRBD1. CDR1 and CDR2 (germline): SEHNR, FQNEAQ (reference sequence). Trimming cost V 3 bases and J 5 bases; bases outside gene matches: 4. This CDR3 has 13 amino acids. CDR3 sequence: CASSFSGTDEQYF. The CDR3 DNA follows: TGTGCCAGCAGCTTCTCCGGGACAGACGAGCAGTACTTC.

The chain joins TRBV2 to TRBJ2-7, with D possibly being TRBD2 (6 bases). Trimming removed 8 bases at V and 5 bases at J, with 13 bases between. Per the germline V gene, CDR1 is SNHLY and CDR2 is FYNNEI. This CDR3 spans 12 amino acids. CDR3 protein: CASRFGGHEQYF. The CDR3 bases are TGTGCCAGCCGTTTCGGGGGACACGAGCAGTACTTC.

The chain couples TRBV12-5 to TRBJ2-2, with 7 positions matching TRBD2. Germline values: CDR1 LGHNT, CDR2 FRNRAP. J was trimmed by 6 bases and V by 7 bases; bases with no gene match: 2. This CDR3 is 12 amino acids long. CDR3 residues: CASAREAGELFF. As DNA, the CDR3 is TGTGCTAGTGCCCGGGAGGCCGGGGAGCTGTTTTTT.

The chain combines TRBV9 with TRBJ2-5; D is unclear. The CDR3 has 12 residues. Germline V gene data show CDR1 as SGDLS and CDR2 as YYNGEE. V lost 4 bases to trimming and J lost 5 bases, with 9 bases between them. This chain's CDR3 is CASSPLGETQYF. DNA of the CDR3: TGTGCCAGCAGCCCCCTAGGCGAGACCCAGTACTTC.

This clone has just a few counts. V gene TRBV28 combines with J gene TRBJ2-2; maybe TRBD1 (6 bases). V was cut by 7 bases and J by 5 bases, with 17 bases left in between. Per germline, CDR1 MDHEN and CDR2 SYDVKM. The length of the CDR3 is 15 residues. The CDR3, as DNA: TGTGCCAGCACCCCAGCAGGGGCAAGTACCGGGGAGCTGTTTTTT. This sequence encodes CASTPAGASTGELFF.

The chain has TRBV9 and TRBJ2-7, with TRBD2 matching 8 bases. The CDR3 is made up of 15 amino acids. CDR1 SGDLS and CDR2 YYNGEE come from the germline V gene. Unmatched junction bases numbered 3, after V lost 0 bases and J lost 1 base. The CDR3 spells CASSVEAGASYEQYF. CDR3 in DNA: TGTGCCAGCAGCGTAGAAGCGGGGGCATCCTACGAGCAGTACTTC.

This clone was detected ten times or more. This rearrangement joins TRBV3-1 (or the pseudogene TRBV3-2) to TRBJ2-5, with TRBD1 matching over 8 bases. Germline loops: CDR1 LGHDT, CDR2 YNNKEL (reference sequence). The V segment lost 5 bases and the J segment 1 base; nucleotides outside the gene matches: 18. The CDR3 consists of 19 residues. In nucleotides, the CDR3 is TGTGCCAGCAGCTCTCCCGTGACAGGGGAGATTACCTCCCAAGAGACCCAGTACTTC. This translates into CASSSPVTGEITSQETQYF.

The V and J genes are TRBV7-3 and TRBJ2-7, with D perhaps TRBD1 (5 bases). Trimming pared 10 bases from V and 1 base from J, leaving 17 bases between. The CDR3 covers 14 residues. Per the germline V gene, CDR1 is SGHTA and CDR2 is FQGTGA. The CDR3 DNA sequence: TGTGCCACCCCCCGAAGGGGTGGGTCCTACGAGCAGTACTTC. Amino acid sequence: CATPRRGGSYEQYF.

This clone was detected once. The chain uses TRBV28 and TRBJ1-4; TRBD1 aligns across 12 bases. The germline V gene encodes CDR1 MDHEN and CDR2 SYDVKM. Unmatched junction bases numbered 6, after V lost 5 bases and J lost 8 bases. The CDR3 runs 15 residues. The CDR3 here is CASSQRDRGLEKLFF. The CDR3 DNA reads TGTGCCAGCAGTCAACGGGACAGGGGGCTAGAAAAACTGTTTTTT.

J is TRBJ1-6 and V is TRBV7-9; D call uncertain. Trimming took off 4 bases at V and 6 bases at J, with 13 bases between the two ends. The CDR3 sequence is 15 residues long. Germline assignment: CDR1 SEHNR and CDR2 FQNEAQ (reference sequence). Here the CDR3 DNA reads TGTGCCAGCAGCTCGGGCTTGCGGGCTAATTCACCCCTCCACTTT. This sequence encodes CASSSGLRANSPLHF.

This rearrangement joins TRBV5-1 to TRBJ2-1, with TRBD1 matching 9 bases. Trimming cost V 4 bases and J 0 bases; bases outside gene matches: 5. The CDR3 covers 16 residues. The germline CDR1 and CDR2 sequences are SGHRS and YFSETQ. The chain's CDR3 is CASSTGTGSSYNEQFF. DNA for the CDR3: TGCGCCAGCAGCACGGGGACAGGGAGCTCCTACAATGAGCAGTTCTTC.

About this clone itself: The same CDR3 arises from other DNA sequences in this sample as well. The rearrangement links TRBV5-1 to TRBJ1-2; 8 bases align to TRBD1. The CDR3 covers 13 residues. The J segment lost 3 bases and the V segment lost 2 bases, leaving 0 bases of the junction unmatched. Germline assignment: CDR1 SGHRS and CDR2 YFSETQ. The CDR3 nucleotides are TGCGCCAGCAGCTTACAGGGGGACTATGGCTACACCTTC. As protein: CASSLQGDYGYTF.

The genes are TRBV7-2 and TRBJ1-2; no firm D call. The length of the CDR3 is 12 residues. Trimming stripped 1 base from V and 8 bases from J, with 8 bases between. The germline CDR1 and CDR2 sequences are SGHTA and FQGNSA. The CDR3 DNA is TGTGCCAGCAGCTTAGGATTGGGCGGCTACACCTTC. Residues: CASSLGLGGYTF. Full variable domain (rest looked up from reference TRBV7-2 and TRBJ1-2): GAGVSQSPSNKVTEKGKDVELRCDPISGHTALYWYRQSLGQGLEFLIYFQGNSAPDKSGLPSDRFSAERTGGSVSTLTIQRTQQEDSAVYLCASSLGLGGYTFGSGTRLTVV.

The chain has TRBV2 and TRBJ2-7; the match to TRBD2 covers 8 bases. The CDR3 is 13 amino acids. The ends lost 6 bases at V and 6 bases at J; junction bases unmatched: 7. In germline, CDR1 is SNHLY, CDR2 FYNNEI. CDR3 nucleotides: TGTGCCAGCAGGCCGGGAGGGCCAGTCGAGCAGTACTTC. As protein: CASRPGGPVEQYF.

This sequence joins TRBV27 and TRBJ2-7, with 9 bases matching TRBD1. With 6 bases clipped from V and 2 bases from J, the junction kept 5 bases outside the gene matches. The CDR3 consists of 14 residues. CDR1 MNHEY and CDR2 SMNVEV come from the germline V gene (reference sequence). The DNA of the CDR3 is TGTGCCAGCAGCATTACAGGGGGCGCCTACGAGCAGTACTTC. It is translated as CASSITGGAYEQYF.

The chain joins TRBV5-6 to TRBJ1-1; D may be TRBD1 (5 bases). Trimming shortened V by 4 bases and J by 1 base, and 8 bases separated the two germline ends. Germline values: CDR1 SGHDT, CDR2 YYEEEE. The CDR3 has 13 residues. The CDR3 region is CASSRQWNTEAFF. CDR3 DNA: TGTGCCAGCAGCCGACAGTGGAACACTGAAGCTTTCTTT.

V is TRBV27 and J is TRBJ1-3; D is unresolved. The germline V gene has CDR1 MNHEY and CDR2 SMNVEV (reference sequence). The CDR3 length is 13 residues. V was clipped by 2 bases and J by 4 bases, with 6 bases between them. This CDR3 reads CASSLIPGNTIYF. The CDR3 bases are TGTGCCAGCAGTTTAATCCCAGGAAACACCATATATTTT.

The V and J genes are TRBV18 and TRBJ2-7, with 12 bases lining up with TRBD2. CDR1 is KGHSH, CDR2 LQKENI, per germline. The V segment lost 4 bases and the J segment 3 bases; nucleotides outside the gene matches: 4. The length of the CDR3 is 15 residues. This CDR3 reads CASSRTSGEGYEQYF. CDR3 bases: TGTGCCAGCTCACGGACTAGCGGGGAGGGCTACGAGCAGTACTTC.

The chain uses TRBV9 and TRBJ2-2; the match to TRBD2 covers 14 bases. Germline CDR1 and CDR2: SGDLS and YYNGEE. The CDR3 runs to 16 residues. Germline trimming cut 3 bases from V and 8 bases from J; bases unmatched to any gene: 6. CDR3 loop: CASSAGLAGASGELFF. CDR3 nucleotide sequence: TGTGCCAGCAGCGCGGGACTAGCGGGAGCTTCGGGGGAGCTGTTTTTT.

The J gene is TRBJ2-7, the V gene TRBV19; unclear D gene. CDR1 and CDR2 (germline): LNHDA, SQIVND (reference sequence). This CDR3 has 15 amino acids. V shed 4 bases and J shed 2 bases, with 15 bases lying between them. The CDR3 region is CASSTTKNAPYEQYF. The CDR3 DNA is TGTGCCAGTAGTACGACAAAGAATGCACCCTACGAGCAGTACTTC.

The chain combines TRBV9 with TRBJ2-1, with 8 bases matching TRBD2. CDR3 length: 15 amino acids. Germline CDR1 reads SGDLS; CDR2 reads YYNGEE. After removal of 4 bases from V and 0 bases from J, the junction contained 3 bases not matched to a gene. The CDR3 sequence is CASSSSGSSYNEQFF. For the CDR3, the DNA is TGTGCCAGCAGCTCCAGCGGGAGCTCCTACAATGAGCAGTTCTTC.

This sequence joins TRBV28 and TRBJ1-1; TRBD1 agrees at 7 bases. CDR3 size: 13 residues. Germline trimming cut 2 bases from V and 7 bases from J; bases unmatched to any gene: 4. The germline CDR1 and CDR2 sequences are MDHEN and SYDVKM. The CDR3 DNA sequence: TGTGCCAGCAGTTTAAAGGGGGCTGATGAAGCTTTCTTT. Amino acid sequence: CASSLKGADEAFF.